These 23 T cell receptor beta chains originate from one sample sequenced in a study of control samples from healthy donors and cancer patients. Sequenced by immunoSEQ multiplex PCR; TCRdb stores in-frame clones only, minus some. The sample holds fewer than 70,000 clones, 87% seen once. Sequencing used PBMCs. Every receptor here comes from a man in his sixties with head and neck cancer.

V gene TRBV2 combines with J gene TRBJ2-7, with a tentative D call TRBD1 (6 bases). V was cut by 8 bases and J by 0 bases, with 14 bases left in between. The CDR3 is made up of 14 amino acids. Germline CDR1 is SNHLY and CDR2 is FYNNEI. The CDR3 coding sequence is TGTGCCAGCCTTAGGACAGATTCCTCCTACGAGCAGTACTTC. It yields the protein CASLRTDSSYEQYF. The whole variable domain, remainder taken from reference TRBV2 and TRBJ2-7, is EPEVTQTPSHQVTQMGQEVILRCVPISNHLYFYWYRQILGQKVEFLVSFYNNEISEKSEIFDDQFSVERPDGSNFTLKIRSTKLEDSAMYFCASLRTDSSYEQYFGPGTRLTVT.

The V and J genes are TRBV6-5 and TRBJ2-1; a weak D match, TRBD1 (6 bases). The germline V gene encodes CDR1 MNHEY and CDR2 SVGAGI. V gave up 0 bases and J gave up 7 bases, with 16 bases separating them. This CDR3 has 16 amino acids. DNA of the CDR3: TGTGCCAGCAGTTACTCTCCCGGGACAAAAAGAAATGAGCAGTTCTTC. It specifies CASSYSPGTKRNEQFF.

The CDR3 reads CASSSGTGYNEQFF. The CDR3 DNA reads as TGTGCCAGCAGCTCTGGGACTGGGTACAATGAGCAGTTCTTC. This chain links TRBV7-9 with TRBJ2-1; maybe TRBD2 (6 bases). Between the trimmed V and J ends, which lost 4 bases and 4 bases, there was a span of 11 bases. Germline loops: CDR1 SEHNR, CDR2 FQNEAQ (reference sequence). The CDR3 is 14 residues long. Full variable domain (missing parts from reference TRBV7-9 and TRBJ2-1): DTGVSQNPRHKITKRGQNVTFRCDPISEHNRLYWYRQTLGQGPEFLTYFQNEAQLEKSRLLSDRFSAERPKGSFSTLEIQRTEQGDSAMYLCASSSGTGYNEQFFGPGTRLTVL.

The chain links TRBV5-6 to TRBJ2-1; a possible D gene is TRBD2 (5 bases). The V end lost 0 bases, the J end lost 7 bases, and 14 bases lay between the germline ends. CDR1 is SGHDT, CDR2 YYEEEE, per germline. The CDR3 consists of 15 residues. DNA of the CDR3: TGTGCCAGCAGCTTGGCGGGGTTCGTTATGAATGAGCAGTTCTTC. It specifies CASSLAGFVMNEQFF.

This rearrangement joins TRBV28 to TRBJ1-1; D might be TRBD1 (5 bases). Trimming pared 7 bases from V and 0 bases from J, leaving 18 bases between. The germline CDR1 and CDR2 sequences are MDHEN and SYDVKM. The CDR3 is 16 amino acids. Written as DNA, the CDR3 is TGTGCCAGCACCCGTGCGGGGGGGAGGCTGAACACTGAAGCTTTCTTT. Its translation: CASTRAGGRLNTEAFF. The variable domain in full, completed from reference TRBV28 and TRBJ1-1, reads DVKVTQSSRYLVKRTGEKVFLECVQDMDHENMFWYRQDPGLGLRLIYFSYDVKMKEKGDIPEGYSVSREKKERFSLILESASTNQTSMYLCASTRAGGRLNTEAFFGQGTRLTVV.

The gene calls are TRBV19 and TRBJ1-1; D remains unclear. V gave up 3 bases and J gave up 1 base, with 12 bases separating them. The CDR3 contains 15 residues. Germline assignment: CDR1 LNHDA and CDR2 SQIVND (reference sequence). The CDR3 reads CASSIPGLGNTEAFF. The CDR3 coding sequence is TGTGCCAGTAGTATCCCAGGCCTAGGGAACACTGAAGCTTTCTTT.

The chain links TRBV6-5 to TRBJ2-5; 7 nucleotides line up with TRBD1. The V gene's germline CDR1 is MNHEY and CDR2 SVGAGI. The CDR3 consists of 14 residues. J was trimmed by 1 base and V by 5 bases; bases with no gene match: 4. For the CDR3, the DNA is TGTGCCAGCAGTCCGACAGGGTCCCAAGAGACCCAGTACTTC. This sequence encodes CASSPTGSQETQYF.

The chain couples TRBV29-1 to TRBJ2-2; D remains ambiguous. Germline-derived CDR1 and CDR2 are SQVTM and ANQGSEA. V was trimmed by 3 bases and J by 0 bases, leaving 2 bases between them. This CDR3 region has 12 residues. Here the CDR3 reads CSVDTNTGELFF. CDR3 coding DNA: TGCAGCGTTGATACGAACACCGGGGAGCTGTTTTTT.

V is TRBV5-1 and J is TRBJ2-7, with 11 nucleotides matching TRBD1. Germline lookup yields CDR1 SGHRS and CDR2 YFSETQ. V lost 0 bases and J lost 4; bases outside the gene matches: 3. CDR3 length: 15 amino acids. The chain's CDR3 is CASSLVGTGGYEQYF. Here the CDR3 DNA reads TGCGCCAGCAGCTTGGTAGGGACAGGGGGGTACGAGCAGTACTTC.

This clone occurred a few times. Here the CDR3 DNA reads TGTGCCAGCAGTCCCACGGAGCGGGGGGAGCTGTTTTTT. It codes for CASSPTERGELFF. This chain connects TRBV28 to TRBJ2-2, with D possibly matching TRBD2 (5 bases). The germline V gene has CDR1 MDHEN and CDR2 SYDVKM. The CDR3 has 13 amino acids. Trimming took off 5 bases at V and 8 bases at J, with 12 bases between the two ends.

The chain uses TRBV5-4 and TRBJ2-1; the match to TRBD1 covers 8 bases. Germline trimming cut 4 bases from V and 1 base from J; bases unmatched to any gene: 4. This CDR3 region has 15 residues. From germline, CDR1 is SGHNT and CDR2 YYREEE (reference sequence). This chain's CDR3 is CASSLDRGSYNEQFF. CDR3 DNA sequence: TGTGCCAGCAGCCTAGACAGGGGATCCTACAATGAGCAGTTCTTC. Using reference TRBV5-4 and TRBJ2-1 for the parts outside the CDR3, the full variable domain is ETGVTQSPTHLIKTRGQQVTLRCSSQSGHNTVSWYQQALGQGPQFIFQYYREEENGRGNFPPRFSGLQFPNYSSELNVNALELDDSALYLCASSLDRGSYNEQFFGPGTRLTVL.

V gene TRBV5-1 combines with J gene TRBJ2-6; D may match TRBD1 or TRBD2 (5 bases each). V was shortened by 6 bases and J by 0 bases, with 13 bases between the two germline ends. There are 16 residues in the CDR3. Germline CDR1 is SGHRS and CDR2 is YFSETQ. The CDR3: CASTGTGISGANVLTF. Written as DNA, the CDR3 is TGCGCCAGCACTGGGACCGGGATCTCTGGGGCCAACGTCCTGACTTTC.

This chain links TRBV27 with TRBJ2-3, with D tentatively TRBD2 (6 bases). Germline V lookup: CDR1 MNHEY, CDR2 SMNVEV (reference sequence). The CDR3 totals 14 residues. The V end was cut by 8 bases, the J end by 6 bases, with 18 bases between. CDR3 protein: CASRPGDSYDTQYF. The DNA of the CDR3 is TGTGCCAGCCGACCGGGAGACTCATACGATACGCAGTATTTT.

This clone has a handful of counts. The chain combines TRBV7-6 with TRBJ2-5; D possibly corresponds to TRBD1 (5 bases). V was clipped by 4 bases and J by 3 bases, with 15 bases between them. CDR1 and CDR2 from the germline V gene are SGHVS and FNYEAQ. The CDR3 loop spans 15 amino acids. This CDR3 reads CASSSPLGQEETQYF. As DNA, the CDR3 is TGTGCCAGCAGCTCACCCCTGGGGCAAGAAGAGACCCAGTACTTC.

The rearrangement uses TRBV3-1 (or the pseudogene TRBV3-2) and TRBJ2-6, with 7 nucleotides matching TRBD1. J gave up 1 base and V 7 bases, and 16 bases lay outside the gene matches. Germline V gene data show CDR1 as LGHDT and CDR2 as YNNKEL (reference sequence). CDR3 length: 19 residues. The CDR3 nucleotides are TGTGCCAGCAACCACTTTCTCAGACAGGGATCTTCTGGGGCCAACGTCCTGACTTTC. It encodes CASNHFLRQGSSGANVLTF.

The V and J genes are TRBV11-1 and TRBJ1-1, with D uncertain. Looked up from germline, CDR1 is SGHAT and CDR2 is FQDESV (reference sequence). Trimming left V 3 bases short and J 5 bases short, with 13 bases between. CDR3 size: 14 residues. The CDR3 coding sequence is TGTGCCAGCAGCTTTTCTGGATTGGGGACTGAAGCTTTCTTT. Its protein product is CASSFSGLGTEAFF.

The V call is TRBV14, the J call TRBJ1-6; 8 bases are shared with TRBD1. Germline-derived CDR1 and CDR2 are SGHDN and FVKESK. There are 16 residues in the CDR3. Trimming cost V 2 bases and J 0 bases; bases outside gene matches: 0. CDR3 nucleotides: TGTGCCAGCAGCCAAACAGGGGGCTCCTATAATTCACCCCTCCACTTT. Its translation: CASSQTGGSYNSPLHF.

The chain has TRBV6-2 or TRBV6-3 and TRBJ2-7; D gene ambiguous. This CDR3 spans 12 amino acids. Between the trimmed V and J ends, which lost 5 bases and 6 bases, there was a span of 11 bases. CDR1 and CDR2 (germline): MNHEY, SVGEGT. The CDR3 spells CASSLPSGEQYF. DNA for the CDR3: TGTGCCAGCAGTCTCCCTAGTGGCGAGCAGTACTTC.

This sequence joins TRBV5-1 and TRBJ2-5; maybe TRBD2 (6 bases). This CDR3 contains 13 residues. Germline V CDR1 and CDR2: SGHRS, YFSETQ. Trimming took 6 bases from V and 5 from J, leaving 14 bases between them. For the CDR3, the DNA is TGCGCCAGCAAGGAGGGGATGGAGGAGACCCAGTACTTC. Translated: CASKEGMEETQYF.

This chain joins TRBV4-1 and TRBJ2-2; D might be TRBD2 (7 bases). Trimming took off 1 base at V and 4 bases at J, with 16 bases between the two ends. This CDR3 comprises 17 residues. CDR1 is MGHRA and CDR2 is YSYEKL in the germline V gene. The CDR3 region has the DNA TGCGCCAGCAGCCAAGGCGATGCGGGGGCTCGCACCGGGGAGCTGTTTTTT. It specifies CASSQGDAGARTGELFF.

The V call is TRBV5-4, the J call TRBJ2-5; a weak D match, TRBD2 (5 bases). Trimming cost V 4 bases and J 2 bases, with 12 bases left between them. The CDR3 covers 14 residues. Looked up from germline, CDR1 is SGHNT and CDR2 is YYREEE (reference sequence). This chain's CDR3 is CASSVRTLQETQYF. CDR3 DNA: TGTGCCAGCAGCGTACGGACTCTACAAGAGACCCAGTACTTC.

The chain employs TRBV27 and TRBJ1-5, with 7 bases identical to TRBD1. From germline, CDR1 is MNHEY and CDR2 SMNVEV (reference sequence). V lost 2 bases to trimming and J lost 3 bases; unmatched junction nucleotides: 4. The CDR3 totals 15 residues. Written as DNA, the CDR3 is TGTGCCAGCAGTTTAAGGGACAGCCACAATCAGCCCCAGCATTTT. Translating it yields CASSLRDSHNQPQHF.

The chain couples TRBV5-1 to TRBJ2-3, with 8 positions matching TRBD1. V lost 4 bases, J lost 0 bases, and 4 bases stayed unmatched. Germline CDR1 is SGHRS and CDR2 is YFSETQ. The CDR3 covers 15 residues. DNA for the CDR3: TGCGCCAGCAGCCTCGGACAGGGAAGCACAGATACGCAGTATTTT. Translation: CASSLGQGSTDTQYF.